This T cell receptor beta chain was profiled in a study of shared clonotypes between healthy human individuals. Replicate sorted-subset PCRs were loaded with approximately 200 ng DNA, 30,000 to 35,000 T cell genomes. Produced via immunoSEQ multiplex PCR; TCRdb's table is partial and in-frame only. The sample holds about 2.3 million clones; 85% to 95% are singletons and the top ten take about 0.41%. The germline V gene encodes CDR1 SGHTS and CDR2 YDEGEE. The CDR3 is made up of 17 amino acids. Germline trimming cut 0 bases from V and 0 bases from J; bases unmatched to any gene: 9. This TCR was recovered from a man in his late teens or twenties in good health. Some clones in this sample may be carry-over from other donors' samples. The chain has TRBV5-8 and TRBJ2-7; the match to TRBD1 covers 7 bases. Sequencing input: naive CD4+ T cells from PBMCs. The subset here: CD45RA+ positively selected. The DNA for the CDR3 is TGTGCCAGCAGCTTGGCGAGGGGCCGGACAGGCTCCTACGAGCAGTACTTC. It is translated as CASSLARGRTGSYEQYF. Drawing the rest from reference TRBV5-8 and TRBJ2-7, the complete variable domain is EAGVTQSPTHLIKTRGQQATLRCSPISGHTSVYWYQQALGLGLQFLLWYDEGEERNRGNFPPRFSGRQFPNYSSELNVNALELEDSALYLCASSLARGRTGSYEQYFGPGTRLTVT.